This is a list of T cell receptor beta chains from one sample in a study of molecular identifiers for immune sequencing clone quantification. MiXCR, applied by TCRdb to the PCR reads, yields one record per CDR3 protein. The sample carries roughly 630,000 distinct CDR3 sequences, about 25% recorded once. The sequenced material came from naive CD8+ T cells from blood, with Jurkat cell RNA spiked in. These TCRs come from a human donor in good health. Some libraries in this study had Jurkat cell RNA spiked in. Each CDR3 is given with its conserved first and last residue.

CDR3 length | J gene | V gene | CDR3 protein
15 | TRBJ1-2 | TRBV12-3/TRBV12-4 | CASSPNIRGYYGYTF
15 | TRBJ1-5 | TRBV24-1 | CATSDPRQHNQPQHF
12 | TRBJ2-7 | TRBV20-1 | CSARGQTWEQYF
15 | TRBJ1-2 | TRBV12-5 | CASGAPGQGRRGYTF
14 | TRBJ2-2 | TRBV6-1 | CASKVWAADGELFF
16 | TRBJ2-3 | TRBV7-8 | CASALGVGGGTDAQYF
15 | TRBJ2-3 | TRBV5-3 | CASRDGANPTDTQYF
16 | TRBJ2-7 | TRBV4-1 | CASSQESAEVVYEQYF
14 | TRBJ2-2 | TRBV9 | CASSSLRGSGELLF
13 | TRBJ1-1 | TRBV6-2/TRBV6-3 | CASSYHGAAEAFF
17 | TRBJ1-6 | TRBV4-1 | CASSQSTGSSYNSPLHF
16 | TRBJ2-7 | TRBV7-2 | CASSLEGASSTYEQYF
15 | TRBJ2-3 | TRBV27 | CASSLTALYTDTQYF
11 | TRBJ2-7 | TRBV12-2 | CASRLSREQYF
16 | TRBJ2-3 | TRBV6-5 | CASSYWGGGNTDTQYF
15 | TRBJ2-3 | TRBV27 | CASSLRVPTTDTQYF
16 | TRBJ2-5 | TRBV5-8 | CASSPWTSGVQETQYF
16 | TRBJ1-6 | TRBV4-1 | CASSQEQYGRNSPLHF
15 | TRBJ2-4 | TRBV7-3 | CASSWTAIAKNIQYF
15 | TRBJ2-1 | TRBV6-2/TRBV6-3 | CASSYVAGGENEQFF
16 | TRBJ1-1 | TRBV5-1 | CASSSTTGTMNTEAFF
17 | TRBJ2-7 | TRBV4-3 | CASSQDPSGGGTYEQYF
13 | TRBJ2-1 | TRBV7-3 | CASSLELRNEQFF
14 | TRBJ2-7 | TRBV20-1 | CSARTTGVAYEQYF
15 | TRBJ2-2 | TRBV7-2 | CASSLAQGAPGELFF
14 | TRBJ1-2 | TRBV6-5 | CASSYLQGSDGYTF
17 | TRBJ2-3 | TRBV19 | CASIPRAGGSDTDTQYF
14 | TRBJ2-7 | TRBV7-9 | CASRGGSRAYEQYF
15 | TRBJ2-7 | TRBV6-5 | CASSSAGTGIYEQYF
13 | TRBJ1-1 | TRBV6-5 | CASSYSNVRQAFF
13 | TRBJ1-1 | TRBV6-1 | CAATGHENTEAFF
17 | TRBJ2-1 | TRBV7-2 | CASSSRLAGGLYSEQFF
13 | TRBJ2-1 | TRBV6-5 | CASREGQGVEQFF
13 | TRBJ1-3 | TRBV20-1 | CSAREGAGNTIYF
15 | TRBJ2-7 | TRBV10-3 | CAISEAGLSSYEQYF
17 | TRBJ2-3 | TRBV4-3 | CASSQEGRQLYTDTQYF
16 | TRBJ2-1 | TRBV5-3 | CASSLGGPLEYNEQFF
18 | TRBJ2-3 | TRBV6-1 | CASTEQEEGLAGTDTQYF
15 | TRBJ1-2 | TRBV19 | CASSPGQGPWEGYTF
13 | TRBJ2-7 | TRBV30 | CAWRDQGSYEQYF
14 | TRBJ2-5 | TRBV12-3/TRBV12-4 | CASSTVGGRETQYF
15 | TRBJ2-3 | TRBV5-4 | CASSPPEAHTDTQYF
16 | TRBJ2-3 | TRBV2 | CASSEFGTGGPDTQYF
11 | TRBJ2-1 | TRBV27 | CARTPRAEQFF
17 | TRBJ1-1 | TRBV6-2/TRBV6-3 | CASSYSAVDSLGTEAFF
15 | TRBJ1-1 | TRBV4-3 | CASSQGYLGDTEAFF
14 | TRBJ1-1 | TRBV7-3 | CASSSGQGKVEAFF
13 | TRBJ2-3 | TRBV6-2/TRBV6-3 | CASGITRTDTQYF
16 | TRBJ2-1 | TRBV7-2 | CASSLSRGGLYNEQFF
14 | TRBJ2-2 | TRBV12-3/TRBV12-4 | CASSTDPNTGELFF
16 | TRBJ2-3 | TRBV7-9 | CASSFPWGGLTDTQYF
20 | TRBJ2-3 | TRBV7-9 | CASSPSGTGGLSYGTGTQYF
14 | TRBJ1-2 | TRBV7-9 | CASSLEVENYGYTF
10 | TRBJ1-1 | TRBV2 | CASRGAGAFF
18 | TRBJ2-3 | TRBV5-4 | CASSSGISQIAGPDTQYF
14 | TRBJ2-7 | TRBV13 | CASSQGIRSYEQYF
15 | TRBJ2-1 | TRBV24-1 | CATSDLQGTHNEQFF
16 | TRBJ2-7 | TRBV20-1 | CSANGLAGVLYYEQYF
14 | TRBJ2-3 | TRBV20-1 | CSARILALTDTQYF